This T cell receptor (beta chain) was identified in a study of TIL therapy for anti-PD-1-resistant metastatic lung cancer. The immunoSEQ assay was v3. TCRdb keeps only in-frame clones here, not all; method: immunoSEQ multiplex PCR. Seen here are 5,500 to 7,500 clones, approximately 63% observed once, and the top ten hold approximately 5.1%. Per germline, CDR1 SGHDT and CDR2 YYEEEE. This CDR3 region has 15 residues. V shed 0 bases, J shed 7 bases, and the junction held 7 bases outside the gene matches. Time point denoted: pre-treatment sample, taken before nivolumab and TIL therapy. The tumor samples were excised metastases, mostly pleural nodules or supraclavicular lymph nodes. Tumors were harvested before any PD-1/PD-L1 blockade. This clone is termed medium-sized (0.01 to 0.1%).

Specimen: tumor tissue, collected at baseline. This clonotype was obtained from a person aged 25 to 85 with non-small cell lung cancer. This rearrangement joins TRBV5-6 to TRBJ1-2; 9 bases are shared with TRBD1. CDR3 sequence reads: CASSLALQGAAGYTF. The CDR3 coding sequence is TGTGCCAGCAGCTTGGCCCTACAGGGGGCCGCTGGCTACACCTTC. Variable domain in full (rest from reference TRBV5-6 and TRBJ1-2): DAGVTQSPTHLIKTRGQQVTLRCSPKSGHDTVSWYQQALGQGPQFIFQYYEEEERQRGNFPDRFSGHQFPNYSSELNVNALLLGDSALYLCASSLALQGAAGYTFGSGTRLTVV.